The 19 T cell receptor beta chains listed next were all sequenced from one sample in a study of T cells in localized non-small cell lung cancer. TCRdb keeps only in-frame clones here, not all; method: immunoSEQ multiplex PCR. Of around 3,500 clones listed, less than 20% are singletons. The specimen comprised lung tumor tissue, sampled before any cancer treatment. The source is a woman aged 35-75 years with stage III squamous cell lung carcinoma.

This clone was observed a few times. CDR3 residues: CASSYSMANQREYF. The CDR3 region has the DNA TGTGCCAGCAGTTACTCGATGGCTAATCAACGGGAGTACTTC. The V gene is TRBV6-8, the J gene TRBJ2-7; D is unresolved. The CDR3 loop spans 14 amino acids. Trimming left V 0 bases short and J 11 bases short, with 17 bases between. Germline assignment: CDR1 MNHGY and CDR2 SAAAGT.

There are a few counts of this clone. The genes are TRBV28 and TRBJ1-2; TRBD1 matches 10 bases. Germline CDR1 MDHEN, CDR2 SYDVKM. Trimming cost V 3 bases and J 7 bases; bases outside gene matches: 8. The CDR3 length is 15 residues. CDR3 nucleotides: TGTGCCAGCAGTTTCCGGGACAGGGGATACGGTGGCTACACCTTC. As protein: CASSFRDRGYGGYTF.

In its sample, this clone was seen a few times. The chain has TRBV5-1 and TRBJ2-5; 8 nucleotides match TRBD1. The germline V gene has CDR1 SGHRS and CDR2 YFSETQ. The J segment lost 3 bases and the V segment lost 4 bases, leaving 5 bases of the junction unmatched. The CDR3 is 14 amino acids. This CDR3 reads CASSIGQGKETQYF. CDR3 bases: TGCGCCAGCAGCATCGGACAGGGCAAAGAGACCCAGTACTTC.

The chain employs TRBV11-3 and TRBJ2-7; 12 bases fit TRBD2. Germline V lookup: CDR1 SGHNT, CDR2 YENEEA. J lost 5 bases, V lost 6 bases, and 11 bases had no gene match. CDR3 length equals 16 residues. The CDR3 region has the DNA TGTGCCAGCAGGAACCAGTCGGGACTAGCGGGTCACGAGCAGTACTTC. It encodes CASRNQSGLAGHEQYF.

By frequency in the sample, this clone is large (0.1 to 1%). The chain is built from TRBV15 and TRBJ2-7; 8 positions agree with TRBD1. This CDR3 is built from 17 residues. The germline V gene encodes CDR1 LNHNV and CDR2 YYDKDF (reference sequence). Losses at the gene ends were 0 bases for V and 3 bases for J; bases not matched to a gene: 10. The CDR3 coding sequence is TGTGCCACCAGCAGAGATCGCCTTCAGGGGGCGAACTACGAGCAGTACTTC. It yields the protein CATSRDRLQGANYEQYF. Supplemented by reference TRBV15 and TRBJ2-7, the full variable domain reads DAMVIQNPRYQVTQFGKPVTLSCSQTLNHNVMYWYQQKSSQAPKLLFHYYDKDFNNEADTPDNFQSRRPNTSFCFLDIRSPGLGDTAMYLCATSRDRLQGANYEQYFGPGTRLTVT.

V gene TRBV19 combines with J gene TRBJ1-4, with D maybe TRBD1 (5 bases). V was trimmed by 7 bases and J by 0 bases, leaving 27 bases between them. The germline V gene has CDR1 LNHDA and CDR2 SQIVND (reference sequence). This CDR3 is 20 amino acids long. CDR3 loop: CASTSAPGPREAATNEKLFF. CDR3 nucleotides: TGTGCCAGTACCTCAGCCCCGGGGCCAAGGGAGGCCGCAACTAATGAAAAACTGTTTTTT. Based on the CDR3 plus reference TRBV19 and TRBJ1-4, the full variable domain is DGGITQSPKYLFRKEGQNVTLSCEQNLNHDAMYWYRQDPGQGLRLIYYSQIVNDFQKGDIAEGYSVSREKKESFPLTVTSAQKNPTAFYLCASTSAPGPREAATNEKLFFGSGTQLSVL.

This clone is termed medium-sized. This rearrangement joins TRBV6-8 to TRBJ2-7; the D is unclear. Germline CDR1 reads MNHGY; CDR2 reads SAAAGT. V lost 2 bases and J 1 base, leaving 18 bases between the germline ends. This CDR3 has 17 amino acids. CDR3 amino acids: CASSYPHQPGESYEQYF. The DNA for the CDR3 is TGTGCCAGCAGTTACCCACACCAGCCCGGAGAGTCCTACGAGCAGTACTTC.

This clone was counted a few times. The CDR3 spells CASSKPRTGHSAKNIQYF. CDR3 bases: TGTGCCAGCAGCAAACCCAGGACAGGACATTCGGCCAAAAACATTCAGTACTTC. The chain couples TRBV11-3 to TRBJ2-4; TRBD1 agrees at 7 bases. V gave up 5 bases and J gave up 1 base; unmatched junction bases: 14. This CDR3 comprises 18 residues. Germline values: CDR1 SGHNT, CDR2 YENEEA.

The rearrangement joins TRBV29-1 to TRBJ2-1; 7 positions match TRBD2. The CDR3 loop spans 14 amino acids. Germline V gene data show CDR1 as SQVTM and CDR2 as ANQGSEA. The junction had 14 bases not matched to a gene; V was cut back by 5 bases and J by 10 bases. CDR3: CSVSKGLTSREQFF. DNA of the CDR3: TGCAGCGTTTCGAAGGGACTAACCTCTAGGGAGCAGTTCTTC.

The chain couples TRBV10-2 to TRBJ2-5, with TRBD1 matching 10 bases. With 5 bases clipped from V and 6 bases from J, the junction kept 9 bases outside the gene matches. Germline V gives CDR1 WSHSY, CDR2 SAAADI. The CDR3 is 15 amino acids. The DNA of the CDR3 is TGCGCCAGCAGTTCCGGGACAGGGGAGGTGAAGACCCAGTACTTC. This gives the protein CASSSGTGEVKTQYF.

The chain employs TRBV11-3 and TRBJ2-3, with TRBD1 matching over 10 bases. The CDR3 covers 16 residues. The germline V gene has CDR1 SGHNT and CDR2 YENEEA. V dropped 5 bases and J dropped 4; count of bases not matched to a gene: 9. The CDR3 bases are TGTGCCAGCAGCATTCACGGGACAGGGGTTTCAGATACGCAGTATTTT. Its protein product is CASSIHGTGVSDTQYF.

The V and J genes are TRBV19 and TRBJ2-1; D possibly corresponds to TRBD2 (6 bases). The V gene lost 4 bases and the J gene lost 2 bases, with 12 bases spanning the gap. Germline V CDR1 and CDR2: LNHDA, SQIVND (reference sequence). The CDR3 runs to 15 residues. The CDR3 sequence is CASSRRETTYNEQFF. CDR3 nucleotides: TGTGCCAGTAGTAGGCGGGAAACCACCTACAATGAGCAGTTCTTC. The full variable domain, with the rest looked up from reference TRBV19 and TRBJ2-1, is DGGITQSPKYLFRKEGQNVTLSCEQNLNHDAMYWYRQDPGQGLRLIYYSQIVNDFQKGDIAEGYSVSREKKESFPLTVTSAQKNPTAFYLCASSRRETTYNEQFFGPGTRLTVL.

This clone ranks as large. V and J are TRBV11-3 and TRBJ1-5; D is undetermined. From germline, CDR1 is SGHNT and CDR2 YENEEA. The CDR3 sequence is 16 residues long. Trimming pared 6 bases from V and 2 bases from J, leaving 17 bases between. CDR3 amino acids: CASSLSPKLGNQPQHF. The CDR3 DNA reads TGTGCCAGCAGTCTTTCGCCAAAATTGGGCAATCAGCCCCAGCATTTT. The full variable domain, with the rest looked up from reference TRBV11-3 and TRBJ1-5, is EAGVVQSPRYKIIEKKQPVAFWCNPISGHNTLYWYLQNLGQGPELLIRYENEEAVDDSQLPKDRFSAERLKGVDSTLKIQPAELGDSAVYLCASSLSPKLGNQPQHFGDGTRLSIL.

This clone is labeled medium-sized. The J gene is TRBJ1-5, the V gene TRBV11-3; D might be TRBD1 (6 bases). The CDR3 loop spans 14 amino acids. The V end lost 4 bases, the J end lost 6 bases, and 13 bases lay between the germline ends. Looked up from germline, CDR1 is SGHNT and CDR2 is YENEEA. CDR3 region: CASSSKQGPQPQHF. In DNA, the CDR3 is TGTGCCAGCAGCTCGAAACAGGGTCCTCAGCCCCAGCATTTT. Combining the CDR3 with reference TRBV11-3 and TRBJ1-5 gives the whole variable domain EAGVVQSPRYKIIEKKQPVAFWCNPISGHNTLYWYLQNLGQGPELLIRYENEEAVDDSQLPKDRFSAERLKGVDSTLKIQPAELGDSAVYLCASSSKQGPQPQHFGDGTRLSIL.

This clone occurred a few times. The chain links TRBV1 to TRBJ1-4. TRBV1 is reported as a pseudogene. The CDR3 contains 16 residues. CDR3 DNA sequence: TGCGCCAGCAGCCAATGGGGGAAAACAACTAATGAAAAACTGTTTTTT. Encoded protein: CASSQWGKTTNEKLFF.

The chain joins TRBV30 to TRBJ1-2, with D uncertain. The V end lost 4 bases, the J end lost 4 bases, and 13 bases lay between the germline ends. CDR1 is GTSNPN, CDR2 SVGIG, per germline (reference sequence). The length of the CDR3 is 13 residues. CDR3 region: CAWTLDRTYGYTF. CDR3 nucleotides: TGTGCCTGGACTCTCGACCGTACCTATGGCTACACCTTC.

J is TRBJ2-2 and V is TRBV11-3; 7 bases line up with TRBD1. The CDR3 consists of 18 residues. CDR1 SGHNT and CDR2 YENEEA come from the germline V gene. V gave up 4 bases and J gave up 0 bases; unmatched junction bases: 11. CDR3 sequence: CASSSPPGTVANTGELFF. CDR3 bases: TGTGCCAGCAGCTCTCCCCCCGGGACAGTCGCGAACACCGGGGAGCTGTTTTTT.

Within the sample, this clone is medium-sized. This CDR3 is CASSVEDLGSSYNEQFF. CDR3 nucleotides: TGTGCCAGCAGCGTAGAGGACTTGGGGAGCTCCTACAATGAGCAGTTCTTC. The V gene is TRBV9, the J gene TRBJ2-1; a weak D match, TRBD2 (5 bases). CDR3 length equals 17 residues. Germline V gives CDR1 SGDLS, CDR2 YYNGEE. Trimming removed 0 bases at V and 0 bases at J, with 13 bases between. Supplemented by reference TRBV9 and TRBJ2-1, the full variable domain reads DSGVTQTPKHLITATGQRVTLRCSPRSGDLSVYWYQQSLDQGLQFLIQYYNGEERAKGNILERFSAQQFPDLHSELNLSSLELGDSALYFCASSVEDLGSSYNEQFFGPGTRLTVL.

This clone was recorded at least ten times. CDR3 protein: CASSKGQLIQETQYF. In DNA, the CDR3 is TGTGCCAGCAGCAAGGGACAGCTGATTCAAGAGACCCAGTACTTC. J is TRBJ2-5 and V is TRBV11-3; 7 bases map to TRBD1. V dropped 5 bases and J dropped 2; count of bases not matched to a gene: 8. From germline, CDR1 is SGHNT and CDR2 YENEEA. CDR3 size: 15 residues.